The T cell receptor (beta chain) described here comes from a study of blood T cell repertoires in COVID-19. Patients of the Seattle cohort, enrolled during active infection, were followed longitudinally. V gave up 0 bases and J gave up 2 bases, with 7 bases separating them. Germline V gene data show CDR1 as MGHRA and CDR2 as YSYEKL. This CDR3 contains 14 residues. Per the study methods: Reference gene primers were amplified, and this amplification served to estimate nucleated cell counts. Profiling relied on immunoSEQ multiplex PCR, and the TCRdb table lists in-frame clones only, not all of them. V, J and clone size derive from that table, while D and trimming were established from the DNA sequence. The profile shows about 170,000 clones, around 84% of them singletons.

The genes are TRBV4-1 and TRBJ1-1; D remains ambiguous. The sequence derives from a woman aged 70-85 years with COVID-19, enrolled during active disease. The sequencing input was peripheral blood. CDR3 DNA sequence: TGCGCCAGCAGCCAAGATTCCCCTAACACTGAAGCTTTCTTT. It codes for CASSQDSPNTEAFF.